These 29 T cell receptor beta chains share one sample of origin, sequenced in a study of T-cell memory formation after mild COVID-19. One entry per CDR3 protein results from TCRdb running MiXCR on the 5' RACE reads. The sample yields some 320,000 distinct CDR3 sequences, around a sixth seen once. Material for sequencing was PBMCs or a T cell subset sorted from them (not recorded which). These receptors all stem from a man aged 18-30 years who had mild COVID-19 (a few samples of this study predate the infection). Cell type and time point are not known.

This clonotype has at least ten counts. The V gene is TRBV4-3, the J gene TRBJ2-6; D gene uncertain. Trimming shortened V by 0 bases and J by 4 bases, and 10 bases separated the two germline ends. Per the germline V gene, CDR1 is LGHNA and CDR2 is YSLEER. CDR3 length equals 16 residues. The CDR3 sequence: CASSQDAGTGANVLTF. The CDR3 nucleotides read TGCGCCAGCAGCCAAGATGCCGGTACCGGGGCCAACGTCCTGACTTTC.

This clonotype was detected many times. CDR3 coding DNA: TGTGCCAGCAGAACGGTCGGCGCCTTCAGGACCCAGTACTTC. Amino acid sequence: CASRTVGAFRTQYF. The chain recombines TRBV12-3 or TRBV12-4 with TRBJ2-5, with D hard to call. There are 14 residues in the CDR3. The V and J ends lost 6 bases and 7 bases respectively, with 18 bases between them.

Turning to this clonotype: At one boundary the junction diverges from the germline segment, which might be a read error. V usage is TRBV2 and J usage is TRBJ2-2; the match to TRBD1 covers 9 bases. This CDR3 spans 13 amino acids. CDR1 and CDR2 from the germline V gene are SNHLY and FYNNEI. The DNA of the CDR3 is TGTGCCATCAGTGGACAGGGGTCCGGGGAGCTGTTTTTT. It is translated as CAISGQGSGELFF.

This clonotype turned up a few times. The rearrangement uses TRBV4-3 and TRBJ1-6, with D possibly matching TRBD1 (5 bases). V was clipped by 6 bases and J by 9 bases, with 18 bases between them. The CDR3 sequence is 15 residues long. CDR1 is LGHNA and CDR2 is YSLEER in the germline V gene. The CDR3 loop reads CASSPRWGTVSPLHF. DNA of the CDR3: TGCGCCAGCAGTCCCCGATGGGGGACGGTTTCACCCCTCCACTTT.

This clonotype has a count of ten or more. V usage is TRBV6-2 or TRBV6-3 and J usage is TRBJ2-3; unclear D gene. Germline lookup yields CDR1 MNHEY and CDR2 SVGEGT. CDR3 size: 13 residues. Trimming removed 4 bases at V and 6 bases at J, with 11 bases between. CDR3 loop: CASSSNEADTQYF. The CDR3 nucleotides are TGTGCCAGCAGTTCCAATGAGGCCGATACGCAGTATTTT.

This clonotype was seen more than once but under ten times. V and J are TRBV6-6 and TRBJ2-3, with 10 bases that match TRBD1. J was trimmed by 2 bases and V by 2 bases; bases with no gene match: 4. Germline values: CDR1 MNHNY, CDR2 SVGAGI (reference sequence). This CDR3 spans 16 amino acids. This CDR3 is CASSYPDRGLTDTQYF. The CDR3 DNA sequence: TGTGCCAGCAGTTACCCCGACAGGGGGCTCACAGATACGCAGTATTTT.

In this sample, this clonotype turned up many times. This chain connects TRBV7-8 to TRBJ2-5, with 12 bases lining up with TRBD2. V lost 7 bases to trimming and J lost 2 bases; unmatched junction nucleotides: 2. The CDR3 is 14 residues long. Looked up from germline, CDR1 is SGHVS and CDR2 is FQNEAQ. CDR3 nucleotide sequence: TGTGCCAGCACCGGGACTAGCGGGCAAGAGACCCAGTACTTC. It is translated as CASTGTSGQETQYF.

This clonotype appeared many times. The rearrangement uses TRBV5-1 and TRBJ2-7; 10 positions agree with TRBD1. The length of the CDR3 is 16 residues. V lost 4 bases, J lost 4 bases, and 11 bases stayed unmatched. Germline V gene data show CDR1 as SGHRS and CDR2 as YFSETQ. CDR3 loop: CASSREPGQGLYEQYF. The CDR3 coding sequence is TGCGCCAGCAGCCGAGAGCCGGGACAGGGGCTGTACGAGCAGTACTTC. The entire variable domain, with the rest obtained from reference TRBV5-1 and TRBJ2-7, is as follows: KAGVTQTPRYLIKTRGQQVTLSCSPISGHRSVSWYQQTPGQGLQFLFEYFSETQRNKGNFPGRFSGRQFSNSRSEMNVSTLELGDSALYLCASSREPGQGLYEQYFGPGTRLTVT.

The sample holds a few counts of this clonotype. This CDR3 is CASSQEPGSDTQYF. The CDR3 DNA sequence: TGTGCCAGCAGCCAAGAGCCAGGATCGGATACGCAGTATTTT. The chain employs TRBV4-2 and TRBJ2-3, with unresolved D. There are 14 residues in the CDR3. Germline V gene sequence: CDR1 LGHNA, CDR2 YNFKEQ. Trimming shortened V by 0 bases and J by 6 bases, and 10 bases separated the two germline ends.

This clonotype was seen a few times. The rearrangement uses TRBV4-1 and TRBJ1-5; no reliable D call. The V end lost 0 bases, the J end lost 6 bases, and 9 bases lay between the germline ends. CDR3 length: 14 amino acids. CDR1 is MGHRA and CDR2 is YSYEKL in the germline V gene. CDR3 nucleotides: TGCGCCAGCAGCCAAGATCCGGGAAGTCAGCCCCAGCATTTT. It translates to CASSQDPGSQPQHF.

J is TRBJ2-3 and V is TRBV12-3 or TRBV12-4, with D maybe TRBD2 (5 bases). This CDR3 has 16 amino acids. Trimming took off 7 bases at V and 0 bases at J, with 17 bases between the two ends. CDR3 loop: CASTLGLNYSTDTQYF. The CDR3 nucleotides read TGTGCCAGCACCCTCGGACTCAACTATAGCACAGATACGCAGTATTTT.

This clonotype has a count of ten or more. The CDR3 sequence is CASSYGRDTQYF. The DNA of the CDR3 is TGTGCCAGCAGCTACGGGCGAGATACGCAGTATTTT. The chain combines TRBV6-6 with TRBJ2-3; D unresolved. This CDR3 has 12 residues. The V gene lost 6 bases and the J gene lost 5 bases, with 9 bases spanning the gap. Germline V CDR1 and CDR2: MNHNY, SVGAGI (reference sequence).

Concerning this clonotype: The conserved phenylalanine or tryptophan normally closing the CDR3 is absent here, so this likely arose from a read error. The chain links TRBV20-1 to TRBJ2-5; D tentatively fits TRBD1 or TRBD2 (6 bases each). The CDR3 runs to 14 residues. Trimming removed 2 bases at V and 4 bases at J, with 14 bases between. Per the germline V gene, CDR1 is DFQATT and CDR2 is SNEGSKA (reference sequence). CDR3 coding DNA: TGCAGTGCTAGAAAACCGGGGGCCGCAGAGACCCAGTACCTC. Translating gives CSARKPGAAETQYL.

This clonotype was detected only a few times. The chain has TRBV4-1 and TRBJ2-4; 8 bases are a match to TRBD2. In germline, CDR1 is MGHRA, CDR2 YSYEKL. The trim removed 4 bases at V and 4 bases at J, leaving 6 bases unmatched. This CDR3 region has 15 residues. The DNA for the CDR3 is TGCGCCAGCAGCCCGGCCCCTAGCGGGAAAAACATTCAGTACTTC. Translating it yields CASSPAPSGKNIQYF.

The rearrangement joins TRBV7-6 to TRBJ2-7; D possibly matches TRBD1 or TRBD2 (5 bases each). There are 18 residues in the CDR3. Germline lookup yields CDR1 SGHVS and CDR2 FNYEAQ. Trimming took off 2 bases at V and 5 bases at J, with 25 bases between the two ends. The CDR3 is CASSLSPPGPEWGHEQYF. The CDR3 DNA reads as TGTGCCAGCAGCTTATCACCTCCGGGGCCAGAGTGGGGCCACGAGCAGTACTTC.

Only a few counts were recorded for this clonotype. V gene TRBV9 combines with J gene TRBJ2-3; TRBD1 matches 9 bases. V shed 5 bases and J 2 bases; nucleotides not matched to a gene: 6. In germline, CDR1 is SGDLS, CDR2 YYNGEE. This CDR3 has 15 amino acids. CDR3 in amino acids: CASSLQGAHTDTQYF. CDR3 DNA: TGTGCCAGCAGTTTACAGGGGGCGCACACAGATACGCAGTATTTT. Looking up the rest from reference TRBV9 and TRBJ2-3 gives the full variable domain: DSGVTQTPKHLITATGQRVTLRCSPRSGDLSVYWYQQSLDQGLQFLIQYYNGEERAKGNILERFSAQQFPDLHSELNLSSLELGDSALYFCASSLQGAHTDTQYFGPGTRLTVL.

This clonotype was observed many times. The CDR3 region is CASSGLEGGTEAFF. For the CDR3, the DNA is TGTGCCAGCTCAGGCCTTGAGGGAGGCACTGAAGCTTTCTTT. V usage is TRBV18 and J usage is TRBJ1-1; D not resolved. Germline V CDR1 and CDR2: KGHSH, LQKENI. The ends were cut back, 5 bases at V and 4 bases at J, with 14 bases in the middle. This CDR3 is 14 amino acids long.

The chain couples TRBV4-3 to TRBJ1-1, with D perhaps TRBD1 (5 bases). The CDR3 loop spans 13 amino acids. The V end lost 0 bases, the J end lost 11 bases, and 13 bases lay between the germline ends. The V gene's germline CDR1 is LGHNA and CDR2 YSLEER. CDR3 in amino acids: CASSQEEYRPAFF. CDR3 nucleotide sequence: TGCGCCAGCAGCCAAGAGGAGTACAGGCCCGCTTTCTTT.

V and J are TRBV7-9 and TRBJ1-1, with 7 nucleotides matching TRBD1. This CDR3 is 17 amino acids long. Germline V gives CDR1 SEHNR, CDR2 FQNEAQ (reference sequence). V shed 1 base and J 1 base; nucleotides not matched to a gene: 9. CDR3 residues: CASSLDPRGQKNTEAFF. Written as DNA, the CDR3 is TGTGCCAGCAGCTTAGACCCGAGGGGACAGAAGAACACTGAAGCTTTCTTT.

This clonotype was recorded a few times. The rearrangement uses TRBV4-3 and TRBJ2-1, with D possibly being TRBD2 (5 bases). Germline values: CDR1 LGHNA, CDR2 YSLEER. The ends were cut back, 1 base at V and 6 bases at J, with 10 bases in the middle. This CDR3 has 14 amino acids. The CDR3 loop reads CASSQAGELNEQFF. The CDR3 DNA sequence: TGCGCCAGCAGCCAAGCTGGGGAGCTCAATGAGCAGTTCTTC.

This clonotype was counted ten times or more. The chain couples TRBV18 to TRBJ2-7; TRBD1 or TRBD2 may be the D gene (5 bases each). This CDR3 is 15 amino acids long. V was shortened by 6 bases and J by 0 bases, with 15 bases between the two germline ends. The germline V gene has CDR1 KGHSH and CDR2 LQKENI. This CDR3 is CASSRAPGSSYEQYV. DNA of the CDR3: TGTGCCAGCTCCCGGGCCCCAGGGAGCTCCTACGAGCAGTACGTC.

This clonotype was recorded many times. CDR3 protein: CASSLTVTNEQFF. CDR3 sequence (DNA): TGTGCCAGCAGTTTGACGGTTACGAATGAGCAGTTCTTC. The chain joins TRBV28 to TRBJ2-1, with D hard to call. CDR1 and CDR2 (germline): MDHEN, SYDVKM. Trimming left V 3 bases short and J 7 bases short, with 10 bases between. The CDR3 covers 13 residues.

Ten or more counts support this clonotype. The chain uses TRBV4-3 and TRBJ2-1; 7 bases align to TRBD2. Trimming took 4 bases from V and 8 from J; bases not matched to a gene: 11. This CDR3 has 15 residues. CDR1 and CDR2 from the germline V gene are LGHNA and YSLEER. CDR3 residues: CASSPGGPEPHEQFF. As DNA, the CDR3 is TGCGCCAGCAGCCCGGGGGGACCCGAGCCCCATGAGCAGTTCTTC.

CDR3 bases: TGTGCCTGGAGCCTCGGGCTGATCGAGACCCAGTACTTC. Translation: CAWSLGLIETQYF. The chain uses TRBV30 and TRBJ2-5; D is unclear. V dropped 3 bases and J dropped 5 bases, with 13 bases sitting between them. Germline-derived CDR1 and CDR2 are GTSNPN and SVGIG (reference sequence). This CDR3 has 13 residues.

V usage is TRBV7-9 and J usage is TRBJ1-1; D not certain. Trimming took 1 base from V and 2 from J, leaving 11 bases between them. Germline V lookup: CDR1 SEHNR, CDR2 FQNEAQ (reference sequence). The CDR3 has 15 amino acids. The CDR3 coding sequence is TGTGCCAGCAGCTTAGAACGGGTAGTAAACACTGAAGCTTTCTTT. Protein sequence: CASSLERVVNTEAFF. Full variable domain (outside the CDR3, taken from reference TRBV7-9 and TRBJ1-1): DTGVSQNPRHKITKRGQNVTFRCDPISEHNRLYWYRQTLGQGPEFLTYFQNEAQLEKSRLLSDRFSAERPKGSFSTLEIQRTEQGDSAMYLCASSLERVVNTEAFFGQGTRLTVV.

This clonotype was seen a handful of times. A read error may account for a junction end that differs from germline. This chain joins TRBV7-7 and TRBJ2-3; the match to TRBD1 covers 7 bases. Germline assignment: CDR1 SSHAT and CDR2 FNYEAQ (reference sequence). The CDR3 spans 15 residues. CDR3 amino acids: CASSPRTGATDTQYF. CDR3 sequence (DNA): TGTGCTAGCAGCCCTCGAACAGGGGCGACAGATACGCAGTATTTT.

This clonotype was seen only a few times. The chain carries TRBV19 and TRBJ1-5; no firm D call. Per germline, CDR1 LNHDA and CDR2 SQIVND (reference sequence). V was shortened by 1 base and J by 7 bases, with 5 bases between the two germline ends. CDR3 length: 12 residues. Here the CDR3 reads CASSIVRQPQHF. The DNA for the CDR3 is TGTGCCAGTAGTATAGTCCGGCAGCCCCAGCATTTT. The variable domain in full, completed from reference TRBV19 and TRBJ1-5, reads DGGITQSPKYLFRKEGQNVTLSCEQNLNHDAMYWYRQDPGQGLRLIYYSQIVNDFQKGDIAEGYSVSREKKESFPLTVTSAQKNPTAFYLCASSIVRQPQHFGDGTRLSIL.

This clonotype was detected only a few times. The rearrangement joins TRBV7-2 to TRBJ1-2; D possibly corresponds to TRBD1 (6 bases). Germline assignment: CDR1 SGHTA and CDR2 FQGNSA. The V gene lost 5 bases and the J gene lost 4 bases, with 17 bases spanning the gap. The CDR3 runs 15 residues. The CDR3: CASSQTPGGFYGYTF. The CDR3 nucleotides read TGTGCCAGCAGCCAGACCCCGGGGGGCTTCTATGGCTACACCTTC.

This clonotype was seen a handful of times. V usage is TRBV9 and J usage is TRBJ1-6; unclear D gene. V lost 3 bases, J lost 7 bases, and 14 bases lay in between. There are 15 residues in the CDR3. The V gene's germline CDR1 is SGDLS and CDR2 YYNGEE. This CDR3 is CASSAAGYDNSPLHF. The CDR3 bases are TGTGCCAGCAGCGCCGCGGGATACGACAATTCACCCCTCCACTTT.